The clone carrying this TCR beta chain was picked up many times. This entry comes from a study of early T cells in non-severe SARS-CoV-2 infection. Deletions cut 3 bases from V and 3 bases from J, with 11 bases between. CDR1 and CDR2 from the germline V gene are SNHLY and FYNNEI. The CDR3 spans 14 residues. TCRdb re-called the 5' RACE reads through MiXCR, storing one row per CDR3 protein. Of roughly 42,000 distinct CDR3 sequences listed, about 12% are singletons. The V gene is TRBV2, the J gene TRBJ1-1; D remains ambiguous. The receptor comes from an adult who was a healthcare worker with PCR-confirmed SARS-CoV-2 infection or an uninfected control (not recorded which). The source material was whole blood. In nucleotides, the CDR3 is TGTGCCAGCAGTGATGGGAGGGTGGACACTGAAGCTTTCTTT. Translation gives CASSDGRVDTEAFF. The whole variable domain, filled in from reference TRBV2 and TRBJ1-1, reads EPEVTQTPSHQVTQMGQEVILRCVPISNHLYFYWYRQILGQKVEFLVSFYNNEISEKSEIFDDQFSVERPDGSNFTLKIRSTKLEDSAMYFCASSDGRVDTEAFFGQGTRLTVV.